A selection of T cell receptor beta chains follows, all from one sample in a study of post-analysis software for immune sequencing data. In TCRdb, the PCR reads were re-called with MiXCR into one record per CDR3 protein. The data hold hundreds of thousands of distinct CDR3 sequences, with roughly 27% observed a single time. The sample comprised blood. Source of these receptors: a girl aged 5-17 years with multiple sclerosis. Each CDR3 is given with its conserved first and last residue.

J gene | CDR3 length | V gene | CDR3 protein
TRBJ2-5 | 14 | TRBV5-1 | CASSLGTGRETQYF
TRBJ1-1 | 16 | TRBV25-1 | CASSDGLGTVPTEAFF
TRBJ2-5 | 13 | TRBV20-1 | CSALVTNEGTQYF
TRBJ1-5 | 13 | TRBV20-1 | CSASPPGTQPQHF
TRBJ2-1 | 14 | TRBV20-1 | CSASLPGTSNEQFF
TRBJ2-3 | 15 | TRBV9 | CASSVAGTGIPTQYF
TRBJ2-5 | 15 | TRBV11-2 | CASSTGTGAQETQYF
TRBJ2-3 | 17 | TRBV5-1 | CAGSLIGGAIATDTQYF
TRBJ2-4 | 13 | TRBV28 | CASSFRAKNIQYF
TRBJ1-5 | 15 | TRBV28 | CASAGEKGANQPQHF
TRBJ2-1 | 14 | TRBV9 | CASSGRLADNEQFF
TRBJ1-1 | 16 | TRBV9 | CASSVDGSVEETEAFF
TRBJ2-3 | 20 | TRBV9 | CASSAEGGRRFSDSTDTQYF
TRBJ2-7 | 16 | TRBV5-1 | CASSSPRGRSTYEQYF